This T cell receptor beta chain was sequenced for a study of T cell repertoires in cytomegalovirus infection. There are 12 residues in the CDR3. On this clonotype itself: A clone one base away is much larger, so this may be a read error.

MiXCR, applied by TCRdb to the reads, yields one record per CDR3 protein. The table includes hundreds of thousands of distinct CDR3 sequences, about a sixth detected once. Sequenced input: PBMCs. This chain links TRBV12-3 or TRBV12-4 with TRBJ2-1; D remains ambiguous. The clonotype was recovered from a human donor in good health (CMV status not recorded). Some clones in this sample may be carry-over from other donors' samples. The CDR3 nucleotides read TGTGCCTGCAGTTTATACTCGGGTGAGCAGTTCTTC. Translating it yields CACSLYSGEQFF.